This TCR beta chain came from a study of blood T cell repertoires in COVID-19. How the authors handled the data: How many nucleated cells were present was estimated from reference gene primer amplification. The repertoire was sequenced with immunoSEQ multiplex PCR; TCRdb's copy has only in-frame clones and lacks some. That table supplies the V and J calls and clone size; D and trimming were determined from the DNA. The sample consists of about 54,000 clones, over 80% of them appearing once. CDR1 KGHDR and CDR2 SFDVKD come from the germline V gene. V lost 6 bases and J lost 1; bases outside the gene matches: 4. CDR3 length equals 15 residues.

Sequences were obtained from peripheral blood. The chain employs TRBV24-1 and TRBJ2-3; 9 nucleotides align to TRBD2. This TCR came from a human donor in a cohort sampled during active COVID-19. The CDR3 loop reads CATSNRTSGTDTQYF. The DNA for the CDR3 is TGTGCCACCAGTAACAGGACTAGCGGCACAGATACGCAGTATTTT.